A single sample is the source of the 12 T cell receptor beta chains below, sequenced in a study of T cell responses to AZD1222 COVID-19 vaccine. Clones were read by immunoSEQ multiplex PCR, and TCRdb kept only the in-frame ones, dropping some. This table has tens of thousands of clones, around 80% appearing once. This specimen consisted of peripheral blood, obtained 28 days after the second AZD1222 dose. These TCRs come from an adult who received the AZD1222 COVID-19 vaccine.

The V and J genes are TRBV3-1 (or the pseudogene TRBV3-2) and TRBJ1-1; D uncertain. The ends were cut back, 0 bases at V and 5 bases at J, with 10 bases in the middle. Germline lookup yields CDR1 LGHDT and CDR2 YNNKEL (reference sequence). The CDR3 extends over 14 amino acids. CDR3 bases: TGTGCCAGCAGCCAAGATCTTACGGAAACTGAAGCTTTCTTT. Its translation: CASSQDLTETEAFF.

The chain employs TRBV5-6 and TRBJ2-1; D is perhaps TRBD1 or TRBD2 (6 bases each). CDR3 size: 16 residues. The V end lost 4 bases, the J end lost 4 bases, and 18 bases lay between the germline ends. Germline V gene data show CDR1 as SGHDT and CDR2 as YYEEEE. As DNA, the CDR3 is TGTGCCAGCAGCCCCGAGGGGGGCGCGTGGTACAATGAGCAGTTCTTC. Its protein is CASSPEGGAWYNEQFF.

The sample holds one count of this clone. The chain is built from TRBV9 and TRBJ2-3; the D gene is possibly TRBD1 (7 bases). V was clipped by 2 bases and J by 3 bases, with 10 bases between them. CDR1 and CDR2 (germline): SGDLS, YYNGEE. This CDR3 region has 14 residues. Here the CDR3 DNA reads TGTGCCAGCAGCGTCAGGGGGGAGACAGATACGCAGTATTTT. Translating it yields CASSVRGETDTQYF.

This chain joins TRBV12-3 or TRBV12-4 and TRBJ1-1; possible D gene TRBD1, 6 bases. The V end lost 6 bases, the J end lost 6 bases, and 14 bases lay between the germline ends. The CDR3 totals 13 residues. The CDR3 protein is CASRRGGVSEAFF. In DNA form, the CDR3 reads TGTGCCAGCAGGAGGGGGGGAGTCTCTGAAGCTTTCTTT.

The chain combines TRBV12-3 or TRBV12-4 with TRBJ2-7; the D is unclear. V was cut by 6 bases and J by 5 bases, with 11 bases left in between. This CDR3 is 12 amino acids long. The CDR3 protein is CASRQENNEQYF. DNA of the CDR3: TGTGCCAGCAGGCAGGAGAATAACGAGCAGTACTTC.

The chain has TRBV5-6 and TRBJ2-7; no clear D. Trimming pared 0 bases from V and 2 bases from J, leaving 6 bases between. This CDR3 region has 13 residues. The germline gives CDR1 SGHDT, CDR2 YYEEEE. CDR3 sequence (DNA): TGTGCCAGCAGCTTGGCCCAAACCTACGAGCAGTACTTC. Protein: CASSLAQTYEQYF.

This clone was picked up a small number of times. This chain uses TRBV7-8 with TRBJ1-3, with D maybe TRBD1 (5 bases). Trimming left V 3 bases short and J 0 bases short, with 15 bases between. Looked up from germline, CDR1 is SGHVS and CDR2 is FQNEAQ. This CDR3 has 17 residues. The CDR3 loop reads CASSFLAGTASGNTIYF. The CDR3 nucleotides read TGTGCCAGCAGCTTCCTGGCCGGGACGGCCTCTGGAAACACCATATATTTT.

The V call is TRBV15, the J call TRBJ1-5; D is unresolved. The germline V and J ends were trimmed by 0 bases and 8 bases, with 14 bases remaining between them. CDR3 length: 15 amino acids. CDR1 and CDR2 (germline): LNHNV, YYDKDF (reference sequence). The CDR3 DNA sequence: TGTGCCACCAGCAGAGATCTCTCCCCCTACGAGCCCCAGCATTTT. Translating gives CATSRDLSPYEPQHF.

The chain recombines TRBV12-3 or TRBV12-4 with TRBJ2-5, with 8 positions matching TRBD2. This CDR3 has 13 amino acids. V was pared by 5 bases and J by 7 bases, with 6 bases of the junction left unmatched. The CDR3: CASSPNRGGTQYF. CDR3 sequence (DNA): TGTGCCAGCAGTCCTAATCGGGGGGGGACCCAGTACTTC.

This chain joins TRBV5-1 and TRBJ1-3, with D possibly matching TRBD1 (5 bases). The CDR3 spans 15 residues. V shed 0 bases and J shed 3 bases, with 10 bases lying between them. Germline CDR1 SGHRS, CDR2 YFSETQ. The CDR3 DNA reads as TGCGCCAGCAGCTTGGCGGGGGGAGGTGGAAACACCATATATTTT. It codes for CASSLAGGGGNTIYF.

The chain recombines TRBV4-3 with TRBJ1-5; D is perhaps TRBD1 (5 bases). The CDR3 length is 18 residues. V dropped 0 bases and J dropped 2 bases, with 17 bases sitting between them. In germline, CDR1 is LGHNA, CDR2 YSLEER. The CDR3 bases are TGCGCCAGCAGCCAAGATTTACTCGGGGCGGCTGGCAATCAGCCCCAGCATTTT. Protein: CASSQDLLGAAGNQPQHF.

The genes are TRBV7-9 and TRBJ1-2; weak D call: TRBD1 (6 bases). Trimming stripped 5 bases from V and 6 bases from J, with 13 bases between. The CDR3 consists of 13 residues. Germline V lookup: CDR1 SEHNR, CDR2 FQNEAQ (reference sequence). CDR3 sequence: CASSQGLQDGYTF. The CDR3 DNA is TGTGCCAGCAGCCAGGGGTTGCAGGATGGCTACACCTTC.